Listed below are T cell receptor beta chains from one sample, sequenced in a study of T cell responses to AZD1222 COVID-19 vaccine. Profiled with immunoSEQ multiplex PCR; TCRdb holds only in-frame clones, not every one. Of around 88,000 clones listed, over 85% are singletons. Sequenced here: peripheral blood, sampled on day 0 of MenACWY control vaccination. Receptors originate from an adult in good health. Each CDR3 is given with its conserved first and last residue. A D gene is named only where the DNA matches it firmly. Rows give clone size only sometimes, using once, few, many, or a class for an expanded clone.

J,D,V,size,DNA,CDR3
TRBJ2-2,TRBD2,TRBV11-2,NA,TGTGCCAGCACAGCCCATCTAGCGGGGGAGACCACCGGGGAGCTGTTTTTT,CASTAHLAGETTGELFF
TRBJ1-6,NA,TRBV18,once,TGTGCCAGCTCACCACGAGGTTCACCCCTCCACTTT,CASSPRGSPLHF
TRBJ2-1,NA,TRBV9,NA,TGTGCCAGCAGCGAGGCCCCGGGGGATAAGCAGTTCTTC,CASSEAPGDKQFF
TRBJ1-3,NA,TRBV9,NA,TGTGCCAGCAGCAAGGGGACCCAGCTCGGCAAGGACACCATATATTTT,CASSKGTQLGKDTIYF
TRBJ1-3,NA,TRBV4-1,NA,TGCGCCAGCAGCCAAGATCCATTGGGAACGGTCTCTGGAAACACCATATATTTT,CASSQDPLGTVSGNTIYF
TRBJ1-2,TRBD1,TRBV29-1,NA,TGCAGCATACCACAGGGGAATGGCTACACCTTC,CSIPQGNGYTF
TRBJ2-7,NA,TRBV4-2,NA,TGTGCCAGCAGCCAAGATTTCAATTACGAGCAGTACTTC,CASSQDFNYEQYF
TRBJ2-7,NA,TRBV4-1,NA,TGCGCCAGCAGCCAAGATGGTGGGGCCGCCGTGCACTTC,CASSQDGGAAVHF
TRBJ1-2,NA,TRBV3-1/TRBV3-2,once,TGTGCCAGCAGCGAAACTCCGGGACGTGGTGGCTACACCTTC,CASSETPGRGGYTF
TRBJ1-5,TRBD1,TRBV27,NA,TGTGCCAGCAGTTTAGGGCGTGGGACAGGCCATCAGCCCCAGCATTTT,CASSLGRGTGHQPQHF
TRBJ2-1,TRBD1,TRBV19,NA,TGTGCCAGTAGCCTCTCGTTCGGACAGGTCCACAATGAGCAGTTCTTC,CASSLSFGQVHNEQFF
TRBJ1-1,TRBD1,TRBV18,NA,TGTGCCAGCTCACCCCCGACAGGGGGCAAATTGAACACTGAAGCTTTCTTT,CASSPPTGGKLNTEAFF
TRBJ2-1,TRBD1,TRBV7-3,NA,TGTGCCAGCAGCTTAGACAGGGGGAACTACAATGAGCAGTTCTTC,CASSLDRGNYNEQFF
TRBJ2-7,NA,TRBV15,once,TGTGCCACCAGCAGACTTGTGGGCTACGAGCAGTACTTC,CATSRLVGYEQYF
TRBJ1-2,NA,TRBV19,NA,TGTGCCAGTAGTTTCCATTCGCTGATCAATGGCTACACCTTC,CASSFHSLINGYTF
TRBJ1-1,NA,TRBV27,NA,TGTGCCAGCAGTTTCGGTAGGGAGAGGGGGAACACTGAAGCTTTCTTT,CASSFGRERGNTEAFF
TRBJ2-7,NA,TRBV28,NA,TGTGCCAGCAGCCCAGGGTACCTTACCTACGAGCAGTACTTC,CASSPGYLTYEQYF
TRBJ2-1,TRBD2,TRBV5-1,NA,TGCGCCAGCAGAACTAGCGGGGGGTCCTACAATGAGCAGTTCTTC,CASRTSGGSYNEQFF
TRBJ2-3,NA,TRBV6-1,once,TGTGCCAGCAGTGAAGCAGGGGACACGGTCCAGGGAGATACGCAGTATTTT,CASSEAGDTVQGDTQYF
TRBJ2-1,TRBD1,TRBV18,NA,TGTGCCAGCTCACCTCGGGACAGGGTCGACAATGAGCAGTTCTTC,CASSPRDRVDNEQFF
TRBJ2-7,NA,TRBV27,NA,TGTGCCAGCAGTTTATCGGCCGGGGGAGGATACGAGCAGTACTTC,CASSLSAGGGYEQYF
TRBJ1-2,NA,TRBV7-9,few,TGTGCCAGCAGCTTAGGCCCGGGACACCACTATGGCTACACCTTC,CASSLGPGHHYGYTF
TRBJ2-1,NA,TRBV5-1,once,TGCGCCAGCAGCTTGGGCCTAGATGAGCAGTTCTTC,CASSLGLDEQFF
TRBJ2-1,NA,TRBV4-1,NA,TGCGCCAGCAGCCAAGGAAGCCGAGCGGGCGATTCCTACAATGAGCAGTTCTTC,CASSQGSRAGDSYNEQFF
TRBJ2-2,NA,TRBV11-2,NA,TGTGCCAGCAGTCATATGAAGGTCACCGGGGAGCTGTTTTTT,CASSHMKVTGELFF
TRBJ2-7,TRBD2,TRBV19,few,TGTGCCAGTAGTATAGTAGCGGGGGGGCCCAACGTCTCCTACGAGCAGTACTTC,CASSIVAGGPNVSYEQYF
TRBJ1-1,TRBD1,TRBV5-1,NA,TGCGCCAGCAGCTTGGAGGGACAGCCGTACACTGAAGCTTTCTTT,CASSLEGQPYTEAFF
TRBJ2-3,TRBD1,TRBV7-2,NA,TGTGCCAGCAGCCCCTACGGGACAGGGGGCGGAAGTCAAACAGATACGCAGTATTTT,CASSPYGTGGGSQTDTQYF
TRBJ2-3,NA,TRBV3-1/TRBV3-2,NA,TGTGCCAGCAGCCCTTGGACAGAAACAGATACGCAGTATTTT,CASSPWTETDTQYF
TRBJ2-1,NA,TRBV7-9,NA,TGTGCCAGCTCCGGTGGCGGATCCTACAATGAGCAGTTCTTC,CASSGGGSYNEQFF
TRBJ2-5,NA,TRBV6-6,once,TGTGCCAGCAGTTACTCCGGGCAAGAGACCCAGTACTTC,CASSYSGQETQYF
TRBJ2-1,NA,TRBV3-1/TRBV3-2,NA,TGTGCCAGCAGTGCACAAGATGGGTACAATGAGCAGTTCTTC,CASSAQDGYNEQFF
TRBJ1-2,NA,TRBV12-3/TRBV12-4,once,TGTGCCAGCAGCGACGACAGCTATGGCTACACCTTC,CASSDDSYGYTF
TRBJ1-1,NA,TRBV6-4,few,TGTGCCAGCAGTGTGGACCCAGGGACATACACTGAAGCTTTCTTT,CASSVDPGTYTEAFF
TRBJ1-2,TRBD1,TRBV12-3/TRBV12-4,NA,TGTGCCAGCAGCAGGGGGGAGTATGGCTACACCTTC,CASSRGEYGYTF
TRBJ1-2,NA,TRBV5-6,NA,TGTGCCAGCAGCTTGGCCGGCGAGAGCTACACCTTC,CASSLAGESYTF
TRBJ2-1,NA,TRBV21-1,NA,TGTGCCAGCAGCAAATGGTTATTAGGACCCCGGCCGTACAATGAGCAGTTCTTC,CASSKWLLGPRPYNEQFF
TRBJ2-5,NA,TRBV27,NA,TGTGCCAGCAGTTTAGGGGGCGGTGGAGAGACCCAGTACTTC,CASSLGGGGETQYF
TRBJ1-2,NA,TRBV12-3/TRBV12-4,NA,TGTGCCAGCAGTTTTAGCAGAAACTATGGCTACACCTTC,CASSFSRNYGYTF
TRBJ1-3,NA,TRBV6-5,NA,TGTGCCAGCAGGGGGAGCTCTGGAAACACCATATATTTT,CASRGSSGNTIYF
TRBJ1-4,NA,TRBV30,NA,TGTGCCTGGACTTCAGGGGCATCAAATGAAAAACTGTTTTTT,CAWTSGASNEKLFF
TRBJ2-3,TRBD2,TRBV4-1,NA,TGCGCCAGCAGCCAACCCACGGGACTAATATCGGACCGCACAGATACGCAGTATTTT,CASSQPTGLISDRTDTQYF
TRBJ2-1,NA,TRBV19,NA,TGTGCCAGTACGCTAGGCAATGAGCAGTTCTTC,CASTLGNEQFF
TRBJ1-1,NA,TRBV4-2,NA,TGTGCCAGCAGCCAAGACGGGGAGGGTCTGAACACTGAAGCTTTCTTT,CASSQDGEGLNTEAFF
TRBJ2-7,NA,TRBV3-1/TRBV3-2,NA,TGTGCCAGCAGCCAAGATCCGGGGGCGGCCTACGAGCAGTACTTC,CASSQDPGAAYEQYF
TRBJ2-1,NA,TRBV11-2,NA,TGTGCCAGCAGCTTAGGGCTCAACAATGAGCAGTTCTTC,CASSLGLNNEQFF
TRBJ1-1,NA,TRBV5-1,NA,TGCGCCAGCGGGGAGGTGAACACTGAAGCTTTCTTT,CASGEVNTEAFF
TRBJ1-2,NA,TRBV4-3,few,TGCGCCAGCAAAGTCGACTTGGCTAAAAACTATGGCTACACCTTC,CASKVDLAKNYGYTF
TRBJ1-1,NA,TRBV7-3,NA,TGTGCCAGCAACGATAATCAGGGCACTGAAGCTTTCTTT,CASNDNQGTEAFF
TRBJ1-2,NA,TRBV6-5,NA,TGTGCCAGCAGTCCGAGGGGTAACTATGGCTACACCTTC,CASSPRGNYGYTF
TRBJ1-2,NA,TRBV4-1,NA,TGCGCCAGCAGCCACCACAGGCCCTATGGCTACACCTTC,CASSHHRPYGYTF
TRBJ2-5,TRBD1,TRBV25-1,NA,TGTGCCAGCACCGGACGGGGACAGGGGGAGACCCAGTACTTC,CASTGRGQGETQYF
TRBJ2-7,TRBD1,TRBV11-3,NA,TGTGCCAGCAGCTTAGACAGGGGGCGCCGGTACGAGCAGTACTTC,CASSLDRGRRYEQYF
TRBJ1-3,NA,TRBV6-6,NA,TGTGCCAGCAGCCCTCGGGCGGCAGCTGGAAACACCATATATTTT,CASSPRAAAGNTIYF
TRBJ1-2,NA,TRBV3-1/TRBV3-2,NA,TGTGCCAGCAGCCAAGAGGGGCTGACCCTCTATGGCTACACCTTC,CASSQEGLTLYGYTF
TRBJ1-5,NA,TRBV7-2,NA,TGTGCCAGCAGCTTCTCGGGGGTTAGCAATCAGCCCCAGCATTTT,CASSFSGVSNQPQHF
TRBJ1-5,NA,TRBV28,NA,TGTGCCAGCAGTTTTCTCACAAGCCATCAGCCCCAGCATTTT,CASSFLTSHQPQHF
TRBJ2-7,TRBD2,TRBV6-1,NA,TGTGCCAGCAGTGAATGGGGAGGGCGAGGCGAGCAGTACTTC,CASSEWGGRGEQYF
TRBJ1-5,TRBD1,TRBV4-2,NA,TGTGCCAGCAGCCAGGCTGGGACAGGCAGAATCAATCAGCCCCAGCATTTT,CASSQAGTGRINQPQHF